This T cell receptor beta chain was documented in a study of CD8+ T cells in alopecia areata (dated by TCRdb to the late 2010s). The study in broad terms: The treated patients took part in an open-label pilot trial in which moderate-to-severe alopecia areata was treated with oral tofacitinib at 5 to 10 mg twice daily. Patients received tofacitinib for 6 to 18 months and were then followed off drug for 6 months to check for delayed response and recurrence. In treated patients, disease severity was measured using the SALT score, which gives the percentage of scalp surface area affected. High-throughput TCRbeta sequencing was used to examine T cell clonal expansion in alopecia areata in both the C3H/HeJ mouse model and human patients. On the human side, TCRbeta sequencing was run on scalp tissue and on sorted CD4+ and CD8+ peripheral blood T cells from healthy controls and from alopecia areata patients with either patchy or totalis/universalis disease. Patients on tofacitinib were biopsied at baseline and after 4 and 24 weeks of treatment, and several of the patients also had a later scalp biopsy. Clonality in the scalp was compared among normal scalp (n=4), patchy alopecia areata scalp (n=8), and alopecia totalis/universalis scalp (n=8). RNA was extracted with the PAXgene miRNA kit for fixed scalp, the miRNeasy kit for PBMCs, and the RNeasy kit for mouse skin. immunoSEQ multiplex PCR using 35 Vbeta forward primers and 13 Jbeta reverse primers was used to amplify TCRbeta CDR3 regions.

V is shortened by 4 bases, J by 0 bases, and the region joining them spans 10 bases. The CDR3 runs 14 amino acids, cysteine and phenylalanine included. Only CDR3 DNA is held: 42 bases, read in frame from base 1. The germline V gene specifies WSHSY as CDR1 and SAAADI as CDR2. Libraries were constructed by the immunoSEQ multiplex PCR assay. RNA was extracted from all samples and reverse transcribed into cDNA, which served as template for TCR sequencing. First-strand cDNA was synthesized with SuperScript III using a 2:1 mix of oligo-dT and random hexamers. A synthetic immune receptor repertoire was used to assess amplification bias, and residual bias was removed computationally. Under the source paper's analysis protocol: Raw reads were preprocessed to remove errors, and CDR3 was defined according to IMGT conventions as the region from the conserved cysteine to phenylalanine. To get clonality, Shannon entropy was normalized by log2 of the number of productive unique TCRs and the result was subtracted from 1. Scalp TCRbeta sequences were cross-referenced with sorted blood CD4 and CD8 repertoires so that the CD4 or CD8 identity of scalp clones could be inferred. Here the immuneACCESS table is served through TCRdb, limited to in-frame sequences with V and J called. Missing clones are a known gap in these copies; in checked studies unresolved V genes cover under half, and the rest lacks a known reason. V and J calls and clone size are those listed in that table; D and trimming were worked out from the DNA. Here the sample has approximately 200,000 clones; 58% occur a single time. Approximately 5.1% of the sample is in the top ten clones.

This sample's time point label indicates: 24 weeks on oral tofacitinib. The treatment or condition label of this sample denotes: oral pan-JAK inhibitor, 5-10 mg twice daily. Peripheral blood and lesional scalp punch biopsies were obtained from patients with alopecia areata. PBMCs were isolated by density centrifugation and stained for CD3, CD4 and CD8, and CD4+ and CD8+ T cells were sorted on a FACSAria. Summary of the overall study and its limitations: Because the treated cohort was small and included a single nonresponder, larger studies are needed to assess links between baseline CD8+ expansion and response. Tofacitinib significantly decreased scalp clonality and the number of expanded CD8+ clones among the top 100 scalp clones. Lesional scalp, especially in alopecia totalis/universalis, showed higher clonality and more expanded CD8+ clones than normal scalp, suggesting antigenic drive. Many expanded lesional clones were found to persist in scalp and blood during tofacitinib treatment, and relapse after treatment cessation may be partly explained by this persistence. Compared with mice, TCR sequences shared between patients were less clear, possibly partly because of HLA diversity across the patient population. Unlike mouse skin, which is dominated by gammadelta T cells, normal human skin has resident alphabeta T cells that are also sequenced, and this complicates analysis of the scalp TCR repertoire.

Only a few counts were recorded for this clone. Its antigen remains undetermined. No clone much larger than this one lies a single base away; base qualities are absent. Specimen: CD4+ T cells sorted from blood, collected at week 24, from a patient treated with tofacitinib. Here the chain combines TRBV10-2 and TRBJ2-7; a tentative D match to TRBD2 spans 7 bases. The receptor was isolated from a human donor with alopecia areata. The base sequence is TGCGCCAGCAGTGTGGCGGGGGCCTCCTACGAGCAGTACTTC. This codes for CASSVAGASYEQYF.